This is a list of T cell receptor beta chains from one sample in a study of cytomegalovirus exposure and HLA in healthy donors. Sequenced by immunoSEQ multiplex PCR; TCRdb stores in-frame clones only, minus some. The sample holds more than 150,000 clones, more than 80% seen once. Sequences were obtained from PBMCs. Receptors originate from a woman aged 45-59 years in good health and CMV-seropositive. Each CDR3 is given without its conserved first and last residue.

v_call: TRBV7-9; j_call: TRBJ2-5; cdr3_aa: ASSSGEGTETQY
v_call: TRBV6-6; j_call: TRBJ1-1; cdr3_aa: ASSVGGITEAF
v_call: TRBV7-9; j_call: TRBJ2-7; cdr3_aa: ASSPMDRSYEQY
v_call: TRBV5-1; j_call: -; cdr3_aa: ASSLGGVYEQY
v_call: TRBV7-2; j_call: TRBJ1-5; cdr3_aa: ASSQDRVGQPQH
v_call: TRBV5-6; j_call: TRBJ2-5; cdr3_aa: ASSTTSLGKETQY
v_call: TRBV6-1; j_call: TRBJ1-6; cdr3_aa: ASSEMLSNSPLH
v_call: TRBV5-5; j_call: TRBJ1-5; cdr3_aa: ASSPGQGKGQPQH
v_call: TRBV5-1; j_call: TRBJ2-1; cdr3_aa: ASSLHPRGYEQF
v_call: TRBV6-5; j_call: TRBJ2-1; cdr3_aa: ASSYGDRTYNEQF
v_call: TRBV9; j_call: TRBJ1-2; cdr3_aa: ASSVGNSYGYT
v_call: TRBV28; j_call: TRBJ2-3; cdr3_aa: ASPSVPGQGIADTQY
v_call: TRBV25-1; j_call: TRBJ1-6; cdr3_aa: ASRRTGTGISPLH
v_call: TRBV19; j_call: TRBJ2-7; cdr3_aa: ASSPEEWYSPYEQY
v_call: TRBV25-1; j_call: TRBJ2-2; cdr3_aa: ASSDRNTGELF
v_call: TRBV7-9; j_call: TRBJ2-7; cdr3_aa: ASSSTGMSEQY
v_call: TRBV7-2; j_call: TRBJ2-5; cdr3_aa: ALGTRSETQY
v_call: TRBV4-3; j_call: TRBJ2-5; cdr3_aa: ASSPGHDLQETQY
v_call: TRBV19; j_call: TRBJ1-5; cdr3_aa: ASSIDQVSWAQH
v_call: TRBV25-1; j_call: -; cdr3_aa: ASSNPGTGGEQY
v_call: TRBV6-5; j_call: TRBJ1-2; cdr3_aa: ASSGEGIGYGYT
v_call: TRBV5-4; j_call: TRBJ2-3; cdr3_aa: ASSFSGTDTQY
v_call: TRBV21-1; j_call: TRBJ2-7; cdr3_aa: ASGLEREQY
v_call: TRBV30; j_call: TRBJ2-4; cdr3_aa: AWSRGGAKNIQY
v_call: TRBV12-2; j_call: TRBJ2-2; cdr3_aa: ASRLVADSGYANTGELF
v_call: TRBV5-4; j_call: TRBJ2-5; cdr3_aa: ASSLAGSETQY
v_call: TRBV5-1; j_call: -; cdr3_aa: ASSLGASGGFTYEQY
v_call: TRBV5-1; j_call: TRBJ2-1; cdr3_aa: ASSWDRGVEQF
v_call: TRBV4-2; j_call: TRBJ2-3; cdr3_aa: ASRRTSGGEDTQY
v_call: TRBV5-6; j_call: TRBJ2-5; cdr3_aa: ASSLGGVETQY
v_call: TRBV29-1; j_call: TRBJ1-1; cdr3_aa: SASGQITEAF
v_call: TRBV21-1; j_call: TRBJ2-1; cdr3_aa: ASSNCGLAGPPYNEQF
v_call: TRBV28; j_call: TRBJ1-1; cdr3_aa: ASSLMDRNTEAF
v_call: TRBV19; j_call: TRBJ2-3; cdr3_aa: ASSKGAGVDTDTQY
v_call: TRBV30; j_call: TRBJ1-2; cdr3_aa: AWSVSGGSKGYT
v_call: TRBV29-1; j_call: TRBJ1-2; cdr3_aa: SHSGGGDGYT
v_call: TRBV15; j_call: TRBJ2-7; cdr3_aa: ATSRGGAGGSYEQY
v_call: TRBV11-2; j_call: TRBJ2-1; cdr3_aa: ASSSGTAPYNEQF